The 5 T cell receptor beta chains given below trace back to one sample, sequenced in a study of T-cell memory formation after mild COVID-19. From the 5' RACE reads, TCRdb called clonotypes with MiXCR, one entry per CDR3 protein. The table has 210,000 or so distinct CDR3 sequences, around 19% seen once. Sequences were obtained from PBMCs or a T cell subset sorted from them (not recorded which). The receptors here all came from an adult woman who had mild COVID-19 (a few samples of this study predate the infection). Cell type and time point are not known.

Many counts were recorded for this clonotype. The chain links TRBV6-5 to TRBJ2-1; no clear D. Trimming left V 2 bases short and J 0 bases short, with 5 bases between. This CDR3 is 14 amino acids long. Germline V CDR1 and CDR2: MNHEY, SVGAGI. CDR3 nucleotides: TGTGCCAGCAGTTACGAGAGCTCCTACAATGAGCAGTTCTTC. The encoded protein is CASSYESSYNEQFF.

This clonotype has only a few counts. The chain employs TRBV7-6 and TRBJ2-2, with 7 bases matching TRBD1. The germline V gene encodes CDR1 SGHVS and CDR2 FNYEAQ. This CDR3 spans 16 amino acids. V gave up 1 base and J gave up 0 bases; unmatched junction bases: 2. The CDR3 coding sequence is TGTGCCAGCAGCTTAGACCAGGGGGCGAACACCGGGGAGCTGTTTTTT. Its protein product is CASSLDQGANTGELFF. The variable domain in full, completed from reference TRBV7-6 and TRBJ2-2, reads GAGVSQSPRYKVTKRGQDVALRCDPISGHVSLYWYRQALGQGPEFLTYFNYEAQQDKSGLPNDRFSAERPEGSISTLTIQRTEQRDSAMYRCASSLDQGANTGELFFGEGSRLTVL.

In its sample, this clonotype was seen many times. The CDR3: CAISGDRIVYEQYF. The CDR3 coding sequence is TGTGCCATCAGTGGGGACAGGATAGTCTACGAGCAGTACTTC. The chain joins TRBV10-3 to TRBJ2-7; 8 positions match TRBD1. The CDR3 is made up of 14 amino acids. CDR1 and CDR2 (germline): ENHRY, SYGVKD. The V segment lost 4 bases and the J segment 3 bases; nucleotides outside the gene matches: 5.

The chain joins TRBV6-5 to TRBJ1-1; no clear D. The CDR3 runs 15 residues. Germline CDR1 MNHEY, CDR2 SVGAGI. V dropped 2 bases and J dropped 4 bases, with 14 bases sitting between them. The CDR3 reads CASSYVGVVATEAFF. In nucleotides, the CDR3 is TGTGCCAGCAGTTACGTGGGCGTCGTGGCCACTGAAGCTTTCTTT.

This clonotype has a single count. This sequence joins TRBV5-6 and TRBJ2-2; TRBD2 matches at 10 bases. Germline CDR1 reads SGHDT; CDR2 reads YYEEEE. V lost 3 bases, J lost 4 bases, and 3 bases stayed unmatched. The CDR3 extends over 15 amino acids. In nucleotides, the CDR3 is TGTGCCAGCAGCTACTTAGCGGGGGGCACCGGGGAGCTGTTTTTT. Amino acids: CASSYLAGGTGELFF.